Presented here are 10 T cell receptor beta chains from one specimen sequenced in a study of blood T cells in healthy people across ages. For the second PCR, which ran for about 7 to 11 cycles, a sample-barcoded 5' primer and a J-beta primer mix were used. A single record per CDR3 protein comes from TCRdb applying MiXCR to the 5' RACE reads. The sample contains 700,000 to 900,000 distinct CDR3 sequences, roughly 26% of which appear only once. These data also formed part of another study, on T cells of mothers and their children.

Specimen: blood. These receptor sequences come from a boy between 5 and 17 years old in good health.

The chain is built from TRBV28 and TRBJ1-1; D is perhaps TRBD1 (5 bases). This CDR3 comprises 12 residues. Deletions cut 6 bases from V and 7 bases from J, with 12 bases between. Germline CDR1 is MDHEN and CDR2 is SYDVKM. The DNA for the CDR3 is TGTGCCAGCAGCATCAGGGATGGTGAAGCTTTCTTT. It encodes CASSIRDGEAFF.

The V gene is TRBV2, the J gene TRBJ2-5, with 12 bases that match TRBD2. Trimming at V came to 0 bases and at J to 5 bases, leaving 10 bases not matched to a gene. This CDR3 is 18 amino acids long. Per germline, CDR1 SNHLY and CDR2 FYNNEI. CDR3 in DNA: TGTGCCAGCAGTGAAGCCCTAGCGGGGGGGTCAGAAGCGGAGACCCAGTACTTC. Amino acid sequence: CASSEALAGGSEAETQYF.

The chain recombines TRBV6-2 or TRBV6-3 with TRBJ2-3, with TRBD1 as a possible D gene (6 bases). Germline CDR1 MNHEY, CDR2 SVGEGT. V lost 8 bases, J lost 0 bases, and 15 bases lay in between. This CDR3 contains 15 residues. DNA for the CDR3: TGTGCCAGCTCCCGGGACACCAGAAGCACAGATACGCAGTATTTT. It is translated as CASSRDTRSTDTQYF.

This clonotype appeared a few times. The V gene is TRBV7-8, the J gene TRBJ2-4; weak D call: TRBD1 (6 bases). CDR3 length: 14 residues. CDR1 and CDR2 from the germline V gene are SGHVS and FQNEAQ. Trimming took off 5 bases at V and 7 bases at J, with 15 bases between the two ends. CDR3 coding DNA: TGTGCCAGCAGCCCCTGGGACATTGAGAACATTCAGTACTTC. Protein sequence: CASSPWDIENIQYF.

This clonotype was counted a few times. This sequence joins TRBV7-2 and TRBJ2-5; D call uncertain. Germline V gene lookup returns CDR1 SGHTA and CDR2 FQGNSA. The CDR3 extends over 12 amino acids. Trimming took off 1 base at V and 8 bases at J, with 8 bases between the two ends. The CDR3 DNA follows: TGTGCCAGCAGCTTAGGAGAGACCACCCAGTACTTC. Amino acid sequence: CASSLGETTQYF.

This clonotype was picked up a small number of times. The V gene is TRBV4-2, the J gene TRBJ2-7; D assignment may be TRBD1 or TRBD2 (5 bases each). V gave up 0 bases and J gave up 3 bases, with 15 bases separating them. The CDR3 length is 16 residues. Germline V gene data show CDR1 as LGHNA and CDR2 as YNFKEQ. The CDR3 protein is CASSQDKSRDGYEQYF. Here the CDR3 DNA reads TGTGCCAGCAGCCAAGATAAATCCCGGGACGGCTACGAGCAGTACTTC.

Many counts were recorded for this clonotype. The chain recombines TRBV20-1 with TRBJ2-7; 8 nucleotides match TRBD2. Germline CDR1 DFQATT, CDR2 SNEGSKA (reference sequence). Unmatched junction bases numbered 2, after V lost 7 bases and J lost 0 bases. The CDR3 sequence is 12 residues long. For the CDR3, the DNA is TGCAGTGGAGCGGGGGCCTCCTACGAGCAGTACTTC. This codes for CSGAGASYEQYF.

This rearrangement joins TRBV5-1 to TRBJ2-1, with a weak D call TRBD1 (5 bases). The CDR3 runs 13 residues. Trimming took 4 bases from V and 3 from J, leaving 8 bases between them. Germline V gene data show CDR1 as SGHRS and CDR2 as YFSETQ. CDR3 coding DNA: TGCGCCAGCAGCCCGGACAACTACAATGAGCAGTTCTTC. It yields the protein CASSPDNYNEQFF.

The chain carries TRBV7-2 and TRBJ2-5; no clear D gene. The tail of the sequence fits TRBJ2-7 better, so the J call may be wrong. Germline CDR1 SGHTA, CDR2 FQGNSA. The CDR3 totals 13 residues. The CDR3 here is CASSLAHTYEQYF. DNA of the CDR3: TGTGCCAGCAGCTTAGCTCATACCTACGAGCAGTACTTC.

The chain couples TRBV7-6 to TRBJ2-1, with D possibly being TRBD2 (6 bases). CDR3 length: 15 amino acids. CDR1 and CDR2 (germline): SGHVS, FNYEAQ. The V end was cut by 7 bases, the J end by 4 bases, with 17 bases between. CDR3 in DNA: TGTGCCAGCACCCGCGGGAACACCCATTACAATGAGCAGTTCTTC. It is translated as CASTRGNTHYNEQFF.